This TCR beta chain was obtained from a study of blood T cell repertoires in COVID-19. About the research overall: The United States, Italy and Spain supplied acute and convalescent COVID-19 samples. T cells, B-cell-depleted T cells, or PBMCs supplied cDNA or gDNA.

Only a few counts were recorded for this clone. The J segment lost 4 bases and the V segment lost 2 bases, leaving 3 bases of the junction unmatched. This CDR3 comprises 15 residues. Germline CDR1 SGHRS, CDR2 YFSETQ. Libraries were prepared by immunoSEQ multiplex PCR; TCRdb keeps only in-frame clonotypes and omits some of them. The sample contains around 300,000 clones, about 83% of which appear only once. The clonotype was recovered from a woman between 45 and 65 years old who had recovered from COVID-19. This chain connects TRBV5-1 to TRBJ2-1; 10 bases agree with TRBD1. What was sequenced was peripheral blood. CDR3 loop: CASSFGQGEYNEQFF. The CDR3 coding sequence is TGCGCCAGCAGCTTCGGACAGGGGGAATACAATGAGCAGTTCTTC.